This TCR beta chain was sequenced during a study of human T cells and chemical hapten exposure. V lost 8 bases, J lost 2 bases, and 7 bases lay in between. The CDR3 length is 13 residues. Germline assignment: CDR1 SNHLY and CDR2 FYNNEI. This clonotype was detected many times. As to time point: pre-sensitization, week 0. Treatment here: therapeutic diphenylcyclopropenone sensitization with weekly scalp DPC. Samples of blood were obtained prior to the application of each patch test. Each donor was an alopecia patient between 18 and 70 years of age who qualified for DPC. Unique molecular identifiers were affixed to discrete cDNA molecules within the library. TCRdb reprocessed the RACE reads via MiXCR and lists one record per CDR3 protein. The repertoire holds about 80,000 distinct CDR3 sequences, around 15% seen once, with over 3.5% in the top ten.

The input for sequencing was whole blood, taken in connection with sensitization to the hapten diphenylcyclopropenone (DPC). The sequence was collected from a woman aged 50 to 60 with alopecia areata. Some clones in this sample may be carry-over from other donors' samples. The chain employs TRBV2 and TRBJ2-6; a weak D match, TRBD2 (5 bases). CDR3: CASEGAGANVLTF. Here the CDR3 DNA reads TGTGCCAGCGAGGGAGCTGGGGCCAACGTCCTGACTTTC.